These 17 T cell receptor beta chains share one sample of origin, sequenced in a study of T cells in tumors and immune-related adverse events. Produced via immunoSEQ multiplex PCR; TCRdb's table is partial and in-frame only. The sample carries approximately 8,100 clones, 90% to 95% recorded once. The specimen was lymph node tissue, collected from a patient treated with anti-PD-1 therapy. Source of these receptors: a female donor with metastatic renal cell carcinoma.

The gene calls are TRBV7-2 and TRBJ1-4; D is unclear. The CDR3 length is 13 residues. The ends were cut back, 5 bases at V and 7 bases at J, with 11 bases in the middle. Per the germline V gene, CDR1 is SGHTA and CDR2 is FQGNSA. DNA for the CDR3: TGTGCCAGCAGCCGATACACAACTGAAAAACTGTTTTTT. Translation: CASSRYTTEKLFF. Full variable domain (remainder filled in from reference TRBV7-2 and TRBJ1-4): GAGVSQSPSNKVTEKGKDVELRCDPISGHTALYWYRQSLGQGLEFLIYFQGNSAPDKSGLPSDRFSAERTGGSVSTLTIQRTQQEDSAVYLCASSRYTTEKLFFGSGTQLSVL.

The chain joins TRBV6-1 to TRBJ2-3, with 10 bases identical to TRBD2. V lost 7 bases, J lost 6 bases, and 1 base stayed unmatched. This CDR3 contains 12 residues. Per germline, CDR1 MNHNS and CDR2 SASEGT. CDR3 sequence reads: CASKLAGDTQYF. Here the CDR3 DNA reads TGTGCCAGCAAACTAGCGGGGGATACGCAGTATTTT.

The chain employs TRBV5-1 and TRBJ2-1; 8 nucleotides align to TRBD2. Trimming removed 4 bases from V and 8 bases from J; junction bases left unmatched: 8. CDR3 length: 14 amino acids. Germline V gene data show CDR1 as SGHRS and CDR2 as YFSETQ. This CDR3 is CASSRGGPLYEQFF. The CDR3 DNA sequence: TGCGCCAGCAGCCGGGGGGGGCCGTTGTATGAGCAGTTCTTC.

This clone appeared a few times. The chain joins TRBV23-1 to TRBJ2-2; unclear D gene. TRBV23-1 is treated as an ORF (open reading frame) with a function not yet certain. The V and J ends lost 5 bases and 5 bases respectively, with 9 bases between them. This CDR3 region has 13 residues. As DNA, the CDR3 is TGCGCCAGCAGTGGGATGGGGACCGGGGAGCTGTTTTTT. Translated, it gives CASSGMGTGELFF.

The V and J genes are TRBV5-1 and TRBJ2-6; a weak D match, TRBD1 (6 bases). This CDR3 is 18 amino acids long. The germline V gene has CDR1 SGHRS and CDR2 YFSETQ. With 3 bases removed from V and 2 bases from J, the gap between germline ends came to 18 bases. DNA for the CDR3: TGCGCCAGCAGCTCTCGACTCCAACAGGGAACTGGGGCCAACGTCCTGACTTTC. Translating it yields CASSSRLQQGTGANVLTF. Combining the CDR3 with reference TRBV5-1 and TRBJ2-6 gives the whole variable domain KAGVTQTPRYLIKTRGQQVTLSCSPISGHRSVSWYQQTPGQGLQFLFEYFSETQRNKGNFPGRFSGRQFSNSRSEMNVSTLELGDSALYLCASSSRLQQGTGANVLTFGAGSRLTVL.

In the case of this clone: Other DNA sequences of this sample code for an identical CDR3. The chain recombines TRBV5-1 with TRBJ1-1, with D perhaps matching TRBD1 (5 bases). CDR3 length equals 12 residues. CDR1 SGHRS and CDR2 YFSETQ come from the germline V gene. Trimming left V 0 bases short and J 14 bases short, with 14 bases between. The CDR3: CASSLDGVGAFF. In DNA, the CDR3 is TGCGCCAGCAGCTTGGATGGGGTAGGGGCCTTCTTT.

This sequence joins TRBV25-1 and TRBJ1-2, with D maybe TRBD1 (6 bases). V was cut by 5 bases and J by 3 bases, with 10 bases left in between. Germline V lookup: CDR1 MGHDK, CDR2 SYGVNS. CDR3 length: 13 amino acids. CDR3 coding DNA: TGTGCCAGCAGTCAACAGGGTCACTATGGCTACACCTTC. Its protein is CASSQQGHYGYTF.

This chain connects TRBV18 to TRBJ2-1; TRBD2 matches at 11 bases. The CDR3 extends over 16 amino acids. With 3 bases clipped from V and 7 bases from J, the junction kept 8 bases outside the gene matches. Germline CDR1 reads KGHSH; CDR2 reads LQKENI. CDR3 nucleotides: TGTGCCAGCTCACCTCGGGGACTAGCGGCCCTTAATGAGCAGTTCTTC. Amino acid sequence: CASSPRGLAALNEQFF.

This clone has a single count. V and J are TRBV6-6 and TRBJ2-7; D is unclear. The germline gives CDR1 MNHNY, CDR2 SVGAGI (reference sequence). V was clipped by 6 bases and J by 1 base, with 7 bases between them. The CDR3 sequence is 12 residues long. Written as DNA, the CDR3 is TGTGCCAGCAGCTACAAATCCTACGAGCAGTACTTC. This gives the protein CASSYKSYEQYF.

The chain combines TRBV6-5 with TRBJ2-7; D unclear. The CDR3 is made up of 15 amino acids. Trimming took off 0 bases at V and 0 bases at J, with 9 bases between the two ends. Germline CDR1 reads MNHEY; CDR2 reads SVGAGI. The CDR3 region has the DNA TGTGCCAGCAGTTACTCGCCGAAGAGCTCCTACGAGCAGTACTTC. Its protein is CASSYSPKSSYEQYF.

The chain carries TRBV11-1 and TRBJ1-1; TRBD1 might be the D (5 bases). Trimming left V 3 bases short and J 7 bases short, with 21 bases between. The CDR3 consists of 16 residues. Germline lookup yields CDR1 SGHAT and CDR2 FQDESV (reference sequence). The CDR3 coding sequence is TGTGCCAGCAGCTTGCGGCGGGGGGGACTGGGAAATGAAGCTTTCTTT. It yields the protein CASSLRRGGLGNEAFF.

This clone was seen just once. V and J are TRBV5-4 and TRBJ2-5; either TRBD1 or TRBD2 may fit D (5 bases each). V lost 4 bases and J 2 bases, leaving 15 bases between the germline ends. Germline CDR1 SGHNT, CDR2 YYREEE (reference sequence). The CDR3 sequence is 15 residues long. CDR3 sequence: CASSMNGWGQETQYF. CDR3 nucleotides: TGTGCCAGCAGCATGAATGGATGGGGGCAAGAGACCCAGTACTTC.

This sequence joins TRBV4-3 and TRBJ1-1, with D perhaps matching TRBD1 (6 bases). The CDR3 is 17 amino acids. Trimming left V 2 bases short and J 0 bases short, with 16 bases between. Germline V lookup: CDR1 LGHNA, CDR2 YSLEER. The CDR3 DNA reads as TGCGCCAGCAGCCAACACAGGGCCCTGGGTGTGAACACTGAAGCTTTCTTT. Protein sequence: CASSQHRALGVNTEAFF.

The chain joins TRBV11-2 to TRBJ2-3; TRBD1 agrees at 7 bases. Trimming at V came to 3 bases and at J to 1 base, leaving 4 bases not matched to a gene. The germline V gene encodes CDR1 SGHAT and CDR2 FQNNGV. The CDR3 spans 15 residues. The DNA of the CDR3 is TGTGCCAGCAGCTTCGCAGGGGGAGGCACAGATACGCAGTATTTT. Its translation is CASSFAGGGTDTQYF.

This chain links TRBV18 with TRBJ2-1; 13 positions match TRBD2. Per germline, CDR1 KGHSH and CDR2 LQKENI. This CDR3 has 15 amino acids. The J segment lost 9 bases and the V segment lost 6 bases, leaving 8 bases of the junction unmatched. The CDR3 region is CASSYSGLAGTEQFF. For the CDR3, the DNA is TGTGCCAGCTCCTATTCGGGACTAGCGGGAACTGAGCAGTTCTTC.

The chain links TRBV6-1 to TRBJ2-3; D gene unclear. V was trimmed by 4 bases and J by 2 bases, leaving 13 bases between them. CDR1 is MNHNS, CDR2 SASEGT, per germline. The CDR3 extends over 15 amino acids. The CDR3 DNA follows: TGTGCCAGCAGTGTCCAAAGCAGTCACACAGATACGCAGTATTTT. This codes for CASSVQSSHTDTQYF.

This sequence joins TRBV19 and TRBJ2-2; TRBD1 is a possible D gene (5 bases). The V gene's germline CDR1 is LNHDA and CDR2 SQIVND (reference sequence). V gave up 3 bases and J gave up 1 base, with 9 bases separating them. This CDR3 region has 15 residues. Here the CDR3 reads CASSIRGQNTGELFF. CDR3 nucleotides: TGTGCCAGTAGTATTCGCGGACAGAACACCGGGGAGCTGTTTTTT.